This entry describes one T cell receptor (beta chain). The data were obtained in a study of blood T cell repertoires in COVID-19. Looking at the study overall: There were acute and convalescent COVID-19 samples, and they came from the United States, Italy and Spain.

Clones were sequenced by immunoSEQ multiplex PCR, and TCRdb holds only the in-frame ones, with some missing. The sample lists about 89,000 clones; about 83% were seen once. CDR1 is GTSNPN, CDR2 SVGIG, per germline (reference sequence). The CDR3 spans 15 residues. Trimming at V came to 2 bases and at J to 0 bases, leaving 5 bases not matched to a gene. The clonotype was recovered from a human donor in a cohort sampled during active COVID-19. This sequence joins TRBV30 and TRBJ2-3, with TRBD1 matching 7 bases. The sequenced sample was peripheral blood. This CDR3 is CAWSPPRGSTDTQYF. In DNA form, the CDR3 reads TGTGCCTGGAGTCCACCCAGGGGGAGCACAGATACGCAGTATTTT.